A selection of T cell receptor beta chains follows, all from one sample in a study of T-cell memory formation after mild COVID-19. Each CDR3 protein gets one entry after TCRdb re-called the 5' RACE reads with MiXCR. This table has some 210,000 distinct CDR3 sequences, more than 25% appearing once. Source material: PBMCs or a T cell subset sorted from them (not recorded which). These receptors were taken from an adult woman who had mild COVID-19 (a few samples of this study predate the infection). Cell type and time point are not known. Both conserved end residues are part of each CDR3. Fields, in order: D gene, J gene, clone size, CDR3 length, V gene, CDR3 protein, CDR3 DNA. A D gene is named only where the DNA matches it firmly. Only part of the rows carry a size: once, few, many, or a class if the clone is expanded.

d_call: TRBD2
j_call: TRBJ2-5
clone_size: NA
cdr3_length: 17
v_call: TRBV5-6
cdr3_aa: CASSLGQRTSGLKTQYF
cdr3_nt: TGTGCCAGCAGCTTGGGGCAGCGGACTAGCGGGTTAAAGACCCAGTACTTC

d_call: NA
j_call: TRBJ2-1
clone_size: few
cdr3_length: 11
v_call: TRBV20-1
cdr3_aa: CSADLTDEQFF
cdr3_nt: TGCAGTGCTGACTTGACTGATGAGCAGTTCTTC

d_call: NA
j_call: TRBJ1-1
clone_size: NA
cdr3_length: 18
v_call: TRBV18
cdr3_aa: CASSPLRERRGGNTEAFF
cdr3_nt: TGTGCCAGCTCACCACTGAGGGAGCGGCGGGGTGGAAACACTGAAGCTTTCTTT

d_call: TRBD1
j_call: TRBJ2-2
clone_size: few
cdr3_length: 16
v_call: TRBV7-8
cdr3_aa: CASSSQGQGYTGELFF
cdr3_nt: TGTGCCAGCAGCTCACAAGGACAGGGGTATACCGGGGAGCTGTTTTTT

d_call: TRBD2
j_call: TRBJ2-7
clone_size: few
cdr3_length: 13
v_call: TRBV29-1
cdr3_aa: CSVEVGGTYEQYF
cdr3_nt: TGCAGCGTTGAGGTGGGGGGGACCTACGAGCAGTACTTC

d_call: TRBD1
j_call: TRBJ2-7
clone_size: NA
cdr3_length: 12
v_call: TRBV29-1
cdr3_aa: CSGGDRVYEQYF
cdr3_nt: TGCAGCGGCGGGGACAGGGTGTACGAGCAGTACTTC

d_call: TRBD2
j_call: TRBJ2-3
clone_size: NA
cdr3_length: 18
v_call: TRBV7-2
cdr3_aa: CATGGAGGQLLSTDTQYF
cdr3_nt: TGTGCTACTGGTGGAGCGGGAGGGCAACTCCTTAGCACAGATACGCAGTATTTT

d_call: NA
j_call: TRBJ2-1
clone_size: NA
cdr3_length: 14
v_call: TRBV12-3/TRBV12-4
cdr3_aa: CASSLQGSTGEQFF
cdr3_nt: TGTGCCAGCAGTTTACAGGGCTCGACGGGTGAGCAGTTCTTC

d_call: TRBD2
j_call: TRBJ2-3
clone_size: NA
cdr3_length: 17
v_call: TRBV25-1
cdr3_aa: CASSGQGLAGDADTQYF
cdr3_nt: TGTGCCAGCAGTGGTCAGGGACTAGCGGGGGACGCAGATACGCAGTATTTT

d_call: NA
j_call: TRBJ1-1
clone_size: NA
cdr3_length: 13
v_call: TRBV24-1
cdr3_aa: CATSGGGLTEAFF
cdr3_nt: TGTGCCACCAGTGGGGGAGGATTAACTGAAGCTTTCTTT

d_call: TRBD2
j_call: TRBJ2-1
clone_size: few
cdr3_length: 16
v_call: TRBV11-2
cdr3_aa: CASSLERGARVDEQFF
cdr3_nt: TGTGCCAGCAGCTTAGAGCGGGGGGCGAGGGTGGATGAGCAGTTCTTC

d_call: TRBD1
j_call: TRBJ2-3
clone_size: once
cdr3_length: 13
v_call: TRBV10-3
cdr3_aa: CAIRQGQADTQYF
cdr3_nt: TGTGCCATCAGACAGGGACAGGCAGATACGCAGTATTTT

d_call: NA
j_call: TRBJ1-3
clone_size: many
cdr3_length: 17
v_call: TRBV7-6
cdr3_aa: CASSHPGTTSSGNTIYF
cdr3_nt: TGTGCCAGCAGCCACCCCGGGACAACTAGCTCTGGAAACACCATATATTTT

d_call: TRBD1
j_call: TRBJ2-7
clone_size: few
cdr3_length: 14
v_call: TRBV29-1
cdr3_aa: CSVALRDRAHEQYF
cdr3_nt: TGCAGCGTTGCTCTCCGGGACAGGGCACACGAGCAGTACTTC

d_call: TRBD1
j_call: TRBJ1-2
clone_size: NA
cdr3_length: 15
v_call: TRBV14
cdr3_aa: CASSLSGTGIYGYTF
cdr3_nt: TGTGCCAGCAGCCTATCCGGGACAGGGATCTATGGCTACACCTTC

d_call: TRBD1
j_call: TRBJ2-3
clone_size: NA
cdr3_length: 14
v_call: TRBV19
cdr3_aa: CASNRYRGHDTQYF
cdr3_nt: TGTGCCAGTAATCGGTACAGGGGGCATGATACGCAGTATTTT

d_call: TRBD1
j_call: TRBJ1-2
clone_size: few
cdr3_length: 16
v_call: TRBV5-1
cdr3_aa: CASSLNTGGAVHGYTF
cdr3_nt: TGCGCCAGCAGCTTAAACACAGGGGGCGCGGTACATGGCTACACCTTC

d_call: TRBD1
j_call: TRBJ1-1
clone_size: NA
cdr3_length: 16
v_call: TRBV5-1
cdr3_aa: CASSFGGQGFSVEAFF
cdr3_nt: TGCGCCAGCAGCTTCGGGGGACAGGGGTTTTCTGTTGAAGCTTTCTTT

d_call: TRBD1
j_call: TRBJ2-7
clone_size: once
cdr3_length: 14
v_call: TRBV2
cdr3_aa: CASNSQGAGYEQYF
cdr3_nt: TGTGCCAGCAACTCCCAGGGGGCCGGGTACGAGCAGTACTTC

d_call: TRBD2
j_call: TRBJ2-3
clone_size: few
cdr3_length: 17
v_call: TRBV7-8
cdr3_aa: CASSLGLSGRATDTQYF
cdr3_nt: TGTGCCAGCAGCTTAGGGCTGAGCGGGAGGGCCACAGATACGCAGTATTTT

d_call: TRBD2
j_call: TRBJ2-6
clone_size: few
cdr3_length: 17
v_call: TRBV10-3
cdr3_aa: CAPTRGSGNSGANVLTF
cdr3_nt: TGTGCCCCGACCCGGGGCAGCGGGAACTCTGGGGCCAACGTCCTGACTTTC

d_call: NA
j_call: TRBJ1-5
clone_size: NA
cdr3_length: 15
v_call: TRBV4-2
cdr3_aa: CASSQVLGSNQPQHF
cdr3_nt: TGTGCCAGCAGCCAAGTTTTGGGGAGCAATCAGCCCCAGCATTTT

d_call: NA
j_call: TRBJ2-1
clone_size: few
cdr3_length: 16
v_call: TRBV12-3/TRBV12-4
cdr3_aa: CASSLVGWGDYNEQFF
cdr3_nt: TGTGCCAGCAGTTTGGTGGGGTGGGGTGATTACAATGAGCAGTTCTTC

d_call: NA
j_call: TRBJ1-5
clone_size: NA
cdr3_length: 16
v_call: TRBV6-1
cdr3_aa: CASSEARAAFNQPQHF
cdr3_nt: TGTGCCAGCAGTGAAGCGCGGGCAGCCTTCAATCAGCCCCAGCATTTT

d_call: TRBD2
j_call: TRBJ2-4
clone_size: NA
cdr3_length: 14
v_call: TRBV6-5
cdr3_aa: CASSYFGGENIQYF
cdr3_nt: TGTGCCAGCAGTTACTTCGGGGGGGAAAACATTCAGTACTTC

d_call: NA
j_call: TRBJ1-2
clone_size: NA
cdr3_length: 14
v_call: TRBV4-2
cdr3_aa: CASSPSRGASGYTF
cdr3_nt: TGTGCCAGCAGCCCCTCTCGGGGGGCCAGTGGCTACACCTTC

d_call: NA
j_call: TRBJ2-3
clone_size: few
cdr3_length: 14
v_call: TRBV20-1
cdr3_aa: CSARALTITDTQYF
cdr3_nt: TGCAGTGCTAGAGCCCTGACTATCACAGATACGCAGTATTTT

d_call: TRBD1
j_call: TRBJ2-7
clone_size: NA
cdr3_length: 14
v_call: TRBV29-1
cdr3_aa: CSARRDRTSYEQYF
cdr3_nt: TGCAGCGCACGACGGGACAGGACCTCCTACGAGCAGTACTTC

d_call: TRBD1
j_call: TRBJ1-6
clone_size: few
cdr3_length: 14
v_call: TRBV7-3
cdr3_aa: CASSVQGRGSPLHF
cdr3_nt: TGTGCCAGCAGCGTACAGGGGAGAGGGTCACCCCTCCACTTT

d_call: NA
j_call: TRBJ2-7
clone_size: NA
cdr3_length: 14
v_call: TRBV9
cdr3_aa: CASSVQGGPYEQYF
cdr3_nt: TGTGCCAGCAGCGTTCAGGGGGGACCCTACGAGCAGTACTTC

d_call: TRBD2
j_call: TRBJ2-7
clone_size: few
cdr3_length: 16
v_call: TRBV20-1
cdr3_aa: CSARDALAGGLYEQYF
cdr3_nt: TGCAGTGCTAGAGATGCTCTAGCGGGGGGGCTCTACGAGCAGTACTTC

d_call: NA
j_call: TRBJ2-7
clone_size: NA
cdr3_length: 14
v_call: TRBV6-5
cdr3_aa: CASRSRDRSYEQYF
cdr3_nt: TGTGCCAGCAGAAGCCGGGACCGCTCCTACGAGCAGTACTTC

d_call: NA
j_call: TRBJ2-1
clone_size: many
cdr3_length: 17
v_call: TRBV15
cdr3_aa: CATIPFPEKVGFNEQFF
cdr3_nt: TGTGCCACCATCCCCTTCCCGGAAAAGGTTGGGTTCAATGAGCAGTTCTTC

d_call: NA
j_call: TRBJ2-7
clone_size: NA
cdr3_length: 15
v_call: TRBV24-1
cdr3_aa: CATSFQIRVGDEQYF
cdr3_nt: TGTGCCACCAGTTTTCAAATAAGGGTAGGCGACGAGCAGTACTTC

d_call: NA
j_call: TRBJ1-1
clone_size: NA
cdr3_length: 15
v_call: TRBV9
cdr3_aa: CASSETPELLAEAFF
cdr3_nt: TGTGCCAGCAGCGAGACTCCGGAGCTTTTGGCTGAAGCTTTCTTT

d_call: TRBD1
j_call: TRBJ2-7
clone_size: NA
cdr3_length: 17
v_call: TRBV4-3
cdr3_aa: CASSPTRTGSKAHEQYF
cdr3_nt: TGCGCCAGCAGTCCCACCCGGACAGGGAGTAAGGCCCACGAGCAGTACTTC

d_call: TRBD2
j_call: TRBJ2-1
clone_size: NA
cdr3_length: 14
v_call: TRBV29-1
cdr3_aa: CSVGTSGSTYEQFF
cdr3_nt: TGCAGCGTGGGGACTAGCGGGAGTACATATGAGCAGTTCTTC

d_call: NA
j_call: TRBJ2-2
clone_size: few
cdr3_length: 16
v_call: TRBV29-1
cdr3_aa: CSVEILWEENTGELFF
cdr3_nt: TGCAGCGTTGAAATCTTGTGGGAGGAAAACACCGGGGAGCTGTTTTTT

d_call: TRBD2
j_call: TRBJ2-7
clone_size: few
cdr3_length: 15
v_call: TRBV6-1
cdr3_aa: CASSKGAGETYEQYF
cdr3_nt: TGTGCCAGCAGTAAGGGAGCGGGAGAGACCTACGAGCAGTACTTC

d_call: NA
j_call: TRBJ2-1
clone_size: few
cdr3_length: 15
v_call: TRBV11-2
cdr3_aa: CASSHTSSSYNEQFF
cdr3_nt: TGTGCCAGCAGCCACACCTCCAGCTCCTACAATGAGCAGTTCTTC

d_call: NA
j_call: TRBJ2-3
clone_size: NA
cdr3_length: 14
v_call: TRBV29-1
cdr3_aa: CSVNSRTPADTQYF
cdr3_nt: TGCAGCGTTAACAGCCGGACCCCAGCAGATACGCAGTATTTT

d_call: NA
j_call: TRBJ2-2
clone_size: NA
cdr3_length: 16
v_call: TRBV24-1
cdr3_aa: CATAGGTTSNTGELFF
cdr3_nt: TGTGCCACCGCCGGGGGGACAACCTCGAACACCGGGGAGCTGTTTTTT

d_call: TRBD1
j_call: TRBJ1-4
clone_size: NA
cdr3_length: 15
v_call: TRBV4-3
cdr3_aa: CASSQGTGRGEKLFF
cdr3_nt: TGCGCCAGCAGCCAAGGGACAGGTAGAGGTGAAAAACTGTTTTTT

d_call: NA
j_call: TRBJ2-3
clone_size: NA
cdr3_length: 16
v_call: TRBV4-1
cdr3_aa: CASSQVNLGFSDTQYF
cdr3_nt: TGCGCCAGCAGCCAAGTTAATCTGGGTTTTTCAGATACGCAGTATTTT

d_call: NA
j_call: TRBJ2-5
clone_size: few
cdr3_length: 13
v_call: TRBV7-3
cdr3_aa: CASSLTFQETQYF
cdr3_nt: TGTGCCAGCAGCTTAACCTTCCAAGAGACCCAGTACTTC

d_call: NA
j_call: TRBJ2-7
clone_size: NA
cdr3_length: 15
v_call: TRBV10-3
cdr3_aa: CAISEGGTVNYEQYF
cdr3_nt: TGTGCCATCAGTGAGGGGGGGACTGTGAATTACGAGCAGTACTTC

d_call: NA
j_call: TRBJ1-5
clone_size: few
cdr3_length: 14
v_call: TRBV6-1
cdr3_aa: CASRVRGLGQPQHF
cdr3_nt: TGTGCCAGCAGGGTACGGGGGCTAGGTCAGCCCCAGCATTTT

d_call: TRBD2
j_call: TRBJ2-7
clone_size: NA
cdr3_length: 16
v_call: TRBV25-1
cdr3_aa: CASSESALAGAYEQYF
cdr3_nt: TGTGCCAGCAGTGAATCAGCACTAGCGGGGGCCTACGAGCAGTACTTC

d_call: NA
j_call: TRBJ2-7
clone_size: few
cdr3_length: 15
v_call: TRBV6-5
cdr3_aa: CASSYSDGSSYEQYF
cdr3_nt: TGTGCCAGCAGTTACTCAGACGGGAGCTCCTACGAGCAGTACTTC

d_call: NA
j_call: TRBJ2-7
clone_size: NA
cdr3_length: 14
v_call: TRBV12-3/TRBV12-4
cdr3_aa: CASSPGPSPYEQYF
cdr3_nt: TGTGCCAGCAGTCCCGGGCCCTCGCCCTACGAGCAGTACTTC

d_call: NA
j_call: TRBJ1-6
clone_size: NA
cdr3_length: 15
v_call: TRBV7-2
cdr3_aa: CASSLESLSLSPLHF
cdr3_nt: TGTGCCAGCAGCTTAGAGAGCCTCTCCCTTTCACCCCTCCACTTT

d_call: TRBD2
j_call: TRBJ2-7
clone_size: NA
cdr3_length: 15
v_call: TRBV7-9
cdr3_aa: CASSSSGTSPYEQYF
cdr3_nt: TGTGCCAGCAGCTCTTCCGGGACTAGCCCCTACGAGCAGTACTTC

d_call: TRBD2
j_call: TRBJ2-1
clone_size: few
cdr3_length: 15
v_call: TRBV6-6
cdr3_aa: CASSQDLAGLNEQFF
cdr3_nt: TGTGCCAGCAGTCAGGACCTAGCGGGTCTCAATGAGCAGTTCTTC

d_call: TRBD2
j_call: TRBJ2-1
clone_size: few
cdr3_length: 19
v_call: TRBV5-6
cdr3_aa: CASSLAIPGTSGAHNEQFF
cdr3_nt: TGTGCCAGCAGCTTGGCCATCCCGGGGACTAGCGGGGCCCACAATGAGCAGTTCTTC

d_call: NA
j_call: TRBJ2-3
clone_size: NA
cdr3_length: 15
v_call: TRBV18
cdr3_aa: CASSPQKGSTDTQYF
cdr3_nt: TGTGCCAGCTCACCACAAAAGGGCTCTACAGATACGCAGTATTTT